Following are 9 T cell receptor beta chains from one sample sequenced in a study of CD8+ T cells in alopecia areata. cDNA prepared by RNA extraction and subsequent reverse transcription served as the template for sequencing. The repertoire was sequenced with immunoSEQ multiplex PCR; TCRdb's copy has only in-frame clones and lacks some. The repertoire includes more than 100,000 clones, less than 70% of them detected once, and around 10% sits in the top ten. Sample: CD4+ T cells sorted from blood. The source is a human donor in good health.

The V and J genes are TRBV29-1 and TRBJ1-1; D gene unclear. The V end was cut by 1 base, the J end by 1 base, with 7 bases between. CDR3 size: 13 residues. Germline-derived CDR1 and CDR2 are SQVTM and ANQGSEA. The chain's CDR3 is CSVEVQPNTEAFF. The DNA for the CDR3 is TGCAGCGTTGAAGTACAGCCGAACACTGAAGCTTTCTTT.

V is TRBV30 and J is TRBJ1-1, with no clear D. The CDR3 covers 12 residues. Germline V gene sequence: CDR1 GTSNPN, CDR2 SVGIG (reference sequence). V shed 2 bases and J shed 4 bases, with 8 bases lying between them. As DNA, the CDR3 is TGTGCCTGGAGTCCGGATTTCACTGAAGCTTTCTTT. This sequence encodes CAWSPDFTEAFF.

Only one count was recorded for this clone. The chain has TRBV4-3 and TRBJ2-3, with a weak D call TRBD2 (5 bases). V was cut by 0 bases and J by 1 base, with 11 bases left in between. The length of the CDR3 is 16 residues. Germline assignment: CDR1 LGHNA and CDR2 YSLEER. CDR3 region: CASSQDRGGGTDTQYF. CDR3 nucleotides: TGCGCCAGCAGCCAAGATCGGGGTGGAGGCACAGATACGCAGTATTTT.

The chain uses TRBV28 and TRBJ1-1; tentatively, D is TRBD1 (5 bases). CDR1 MDHEN and CDR2 SYDVKM come from the germline V gene. This CDR3 has 14 amino acids. V was pared by 4 bases and J by 1 base, with 10 bases between. This CDR3 reads CASSSGTPNTEAFF. CDR3 nucleotides: TGTGCCAGCAGTTCGGGGACCCCGAACACTGAAGCTTTCTTT.

The chain links TRBV28 to TRBJ2-5; a weak D match, TRBD1 (7 bases). V gave up 7 bases and J gave up 5 bases, with 17 bases separating them. CDR3 length: 14 residues. CDR1 MDHEN and CDR2 SYDVKM come from the germline V gene. The CDR3 sequence is CASMIRAGGETQYF. The CDR3 nucleotides read TGTGCCAGCATGATCAGGGCAGGGGGGGAGACCCAGTACTTC.

In its sample, this clone was seen a few times. The chain recombines TRBV6-6 with TRBJ1-4; D gene unclear. This CDR3 is 13 amino acids long. CDR1 is MNHNY and CDR2 is SVGAGI in the germline V gene (reference sequence). V gave up 5 bases and J gave up 3 bases, with 7 bases separating them. The CDR3 DNA is TGTGCCAGCAGTCCCCTGGCTAATGAAAAACTGTTTTTT. Translated, it gives CASSPLANEKLFF.

The sample holds a few counts of this clone. The chain uses TRBV7-3 and TRBJ2-2; D not resolved. Germline V gives CDR1 SGHTA, CDR2 FQGTGA. Deletions cut 2 bases from V and 0 bases from J, with 7 bases between. This CDR3 is 15 amino acids long. CDR3 residues: CASSLLAANTGELFF. The DNA of the CDR3 is TGTGCCAGCAGCTTATTGGCAGCGAACACCGGGGAGCTGTTTTTT.

The V gene is TRBV29-1, the J gene TRBJ2-5; D unclear. The ends were cut back, 4 bases at V and 0 bases at J, with 6 bases in the middle. The germline V gene has CDR1 SQVTM and CDR2 ANQGSEA. CDR3 length: 12 residues. The CDR3 DNA reads as TGCAGCGTTGTTCTGTACCAAGAGACCCAGTACTTC. This codes for CSVVLYQETQYF.

This clone turned up a few times. The rearrangement joins TRBV11-2 to TRBJ1-3; the D is unclear. Germline loops: CDR1 SGHAT, CDR2 FQNNGV. Trimming pared 1 base from V and 0 bases from J, leaving 4 bases between. The CDR3 totals 14 residues. The CDR3, as DNA: TGTGCCAGCAGCTTAGGGGGCTCTGGAAACACCATATATTTT. Translated, it gives CASSLGGSGNTIYF. Using reference TRBV11-2 and TRBJ1-3 for the parts outside the CDR3, the full variable domain is EAGVAQSPRYKIIEKRQSVAFWCNPISGHATLYWYQQILGQGPKLLIQFQNNGVVDDSQLPKDRFSAERLKGVDSTLKIQPAKLEDSAVYLCASSLGGSGNTIYFGEGSWLTVV.